A single sample is the source of the 15 T cell receptor beta chains below, sequenced in a study of CD8 T cells in ankylosing spondylitis. TCRdb reanalysed the 5' RACE reads using MiXCR and keeps one entry per CDR3 protein. The repertoire has a few hundred thousand distinct CDR3 sequences, roughly 15% of them found once; the top ten carry approximately 1%. The study, taken as a whole, reports: A TCR beta motif of 7 to 9 highly homologous variants seemed to mark ankylosing spondylitis blood.

No antigen has been identified for these receptors. The sequenced material came from blood, either unsorted or a sorted T cell fraction (not recorded which). The origin of the receptors is a male donor with ankylosing spondylitis.

This clonotype was seen a handful of times. This chain links TRBV7-2 with TRBJ2-2; unclear D gene. Germline-derived CDR1 and CDR2 are SGHTA and FQGNSA. Trimming removed 1 base at V and 9 bases at J, with 6 bases between. This CDR3 spans 12 amino acids. CDR3 DNA sequence: TGTGCCAGCAGCTTAGTACGCTGGGAGCTGTTTTTT. This translates into CASSLVRWELFF.

J is TRBJ1-1 and V is TRBV12-5, with 8 bases fitting TRBD1. This CDR3 comprises 12 residues. From germline, CDR1 is LGHNT and CDR2 FRNRAP. With V trimmed by 4 bases and J by 10 bases, 5 bases remained unmatched. The CDR3 nucleotides are TGTGCTAGTGGTTCGGACAGGGCATCAGCTTTCTTT. The encoded protein is CASGSDRASAFF.

This chain connects TRBV5-1 to TRBJ1-4; D gene uncertain. The CDR3 length is 14 residues. In germline, CDR1 is SGHRS, CDR2 YFSETQ. Trimming left V 2 bases short and J 8 bases short, with 13 bases between. DNA of the CDR3: TGCGCCAGCAGCTTTGACGGGATGGGGGAAAAACTGTTTTTT. This sequence encodes CASSFDGMGEKLFF.

The rearrangement uses TRBV7-2 and TRBJ1-3; the D gene is possibly TRBD1 (5 bases). The V gene lost 3 bases and the J gene lost 0 bases, with 9 bases spanning the gap. Looked up from germline, CDR1 is SGHTA and CDR2 is FQGNSA. The CDR3 totals 15 residues. CDR3 residues: CASSLNQGSGNTIYF. In nucleotides, the CDR3 is TGTGCCAGCAGCTTGAATCAGGGCTCTGGAAACACCATATATTTT.

This sequence joins TRBV7-3 and TRBJ2-1; tentative D call: TRBD2 (6 bases). This CDR3 is built from 15 residues. CDR1 is SGHTA and CDR2 is FQGTGA in the germline V gene. Trimming removed 5 bases at V and 4 bases at J, with 15 bases between. CDR3: CASSQGTRAYNEQFF. CDR3 sequence (DNA): TGTGCCAGCAGCCAAGGGACTCGCGCTTACAATGAGCAGTTCTTC.

This clonotype appeared many times. The rearrangement joins TRBV12-3 or TRBV12-4 to TRBJ2-3; the D gene could be TRBD1 or TRBD2 (7 bases each). V dropped 7 bases and J dropped 0 bases, with 17 bases sitting between them. This CDR3 spans 16 amino acids. In DNA, the CDR3 is TGTGCCAGCACAAAGGGGGCGGGGGTAAGCACAGATACGCAGTATTTT. This encodes CASTKGAGVSTDTQYF.

The table lists this clonotype with many counts. The rearrangement joins TRBV29-1 to TRBJ2-7, with no clear D. Germline values: CDR1 SQVTM, CDR2 ANQGSEA. CDR3 size: 13 residues. Trimming cost V 4 bases and J 0 bases, with 10 bases left between them. In DNA, the CDR3 is TGCAGCGTTGTAATTAGGAACTCCTACGAGCAGTACTTC. Amino acids: CSVVIRNSYEQYF.

This clonotype was seen once. The chain couples TRBV9 to TRBJ2-6, with D possibly matching TRBD1 (6 bases). Trimming removed 2 bases from V and 2 bases from J, with 11 bases in between. In germline, CDR1 is SGDLS, CDR2 YYNGEE. This CDR3 contains 16 residues. CDR3 DNA: TGTGCCAGCAGCGTTACACAGGGAGCTGGGGCCAACGTCCTGACTTTC. Translation gives CASSVTQGAGANVLTF.

This clonotype was counted a few times. V is TRBV28 and J is TRBJ2-1, with D possibly being TRBD1 (6 bases). Trimming shortened V by 5 bases and J by 6 bases, and 14 bases separated the two germline ends. The germline V gene encodes CDR1 MDHEN and CDR2 SYDVKM. This CDR3 comprises 14 residues. CDR3 sequence reads: CASSPQGSGNEQFF. For the CDR3, the DNA is TGTGCCAGCAGTCCCCAGGGGTCAGGCAATGAGCAGTTCTTC.

The chain is built from TRBV7-2 and TRBJ2-1; D tentatively fits TRBD1 or TRBD2 (5 bases each). Per germline, CDR1 SGHTA and CDR2 FQGNSA. The CDR3 totals 15 residues. Trimming pared 7 bases from V and 3 bases from J, leaving 16 bases between. Written as DNA, the CDR3 is TGTGCCAGCATCTCGGGACCGCCCGTCTACAATGAGCAGTTCTTC. As protein: CASISGPPVYNEQFF.

This sequence joins TRBV5-1 and TRBJ2-3, with no clear D. Trimming cost V 4 bases and J 4 bases, with 16 bases left between them. CDR3 size: 15 residues. From germline, CDR1 is SGHRS and CDR2 YFSETQ. The CDR3 spells CASSTTDIPADTQYF. CDR3 in DNA: TGCGCCAGCAGCACAACAGACATCCCGGCAGATACGCAGTATTTT.

This clonotype was seen repeatedly, ten times or more. The chain recombines TRBV7-2 with TRBJ2-1, with D tentatively TRBD1 (6 bases). Between the trimmed V and J ends, which lost 2 bases and 6 bases, there was a span of 14 bases. Germline V CDR1 and CDR2: SGHTA, FQGNSA. The CDR3 is 15 residues long. Here the CDR3 DNA reads TGTGCCAGCAGCTTATGGGGGACACTGGGCAATGAGCAGTTCTTC. Its protein is CASSLWGTLGNEQFF.

In regard to this clonotype: A much bigger clone sits one base away, suggesting this may be a read error. The chain employs TRBV5-1 and TRBJ2-5, with a weak D call TRBD2 (5 bases). The CDR3 runs to 13 residues. The V gene's germline CDR1 is SGHRS and CDR2 YFSETQ. V lost 6 bases and J lost 2, with 11 bases in between. Here the CDR3 reads CASNRGEQETQYF. The DNA for the CDR3 is TGCGCCAGCAATCGGGGAGAGCAAGAGACCCAGTACTTC.

V and J are TRBV29-1 and TRBJ1-2; 10 bases fit TRBD1. The CDR3 is 13 residues long. The V segment lost 1 base and the J segment 4 bases; nucleotides outside the gene matches: 0. Germline V gene lookup returns CDR1 SQVTM and CDR2 ANQGSEA. CDR3 in amino acids: CSVEGQGAYGYTF. In nucleotides, the CDR3 is TGCAGCGTTGAAGGACAGGGGGCCTATGGCTACACCTTC.

J is TRBJ2-7 and V is TRBV7-8, with 7 bases identical to TRBD2. This CDR3 region has 16 residues. Losses at the gene ends were 2 bases for V and 3 bases for J; bases not matched to a gene: 10. Germline V gene data show CDR1 as SGHVS and CDR2 as FQNEAQ. CDR3 sequence reads: CASSLLSWTSGYEQYF. The CDR3 DNA follows: TGTGCCAGCAGCTTACTCTCTTGGACTAGTGGCTACGAGCAGTACTTC.